Listed below are T cell receptor beta chains from one sample, sequenced in a study of graft-versus-host responses after intestinal transplantation. Sequencing used immunoSEQ multiplex PCR; TCRdb keeps in-frame clones, though not all of them. The sample has 9,900 or so clones, around 28% seen once. This sample comprised alloreactive CD8+ T cells from a mixed lymphocyte reaction culture, obtained before intestinal transplant. The receptors were gathered from a human patient who received an intestinal transplant. Both conserved end residues are part of each CDR3. The order of the fields is D gene, V gene, J gene, clone size, CDR3 DNA, CDR3 protein. D genes are given only for firm matches. Clone size is not always given. Where it is, it says once, few, many or a class for expanded clones.

D: .
V: TRBV4-1
J: TRBJ1-6
size: .
DNA: TGCGCCAGCAGCCCCCCGGGGTCACCCCTCCACTTT
CDR3: CASSPPGSPLHF

D: .
V: TRBV7-9
J: TRBJ1-1
size: few
DNA: TGTGCCAGCCGCCCCCCGGGGAACACTGAAGCTTTCTTT
CDR3: CASRPPGNTEAFF

D: .
V: TRBV15
J: TRBJ1-4
size: few
DNA: TGTGCCACCAGCAGAGATCGGGGGTTAGGTGAAAAACTGTTTTTT
CDR3: CATSRDRGLGEKLFF

D: TRBD1
V: TRBV9
J: TRBJ1-1
size: few
DNA: TGTGCCAGCAGCGCGGGACAGGGAACGAACACTGAAGCTTTCTTT
CDR3: CASSAGQGTNTEAFF

D: .
V: TRBV13
J: TRBJ2-7
size: medium-sized
DNA: TGTGCCAGCAGCTTAGGCAGGTCCTACGAGCAGTACTTC
CDR3: CASSLGRSYEQYF

D: TRBD1
V: TRBV7-9
J: TRBJ2-7
size: .
DNA: TGTGCCAGCAGCCAAGATATCGGGACAGGGTTCTACGAGCAGTACTTC
CDR3: CASSQDIGTGFYEQYF

D: .
V: TRBV6-5
J: TRBJ1-2
size: .
DNA: TGTGCCAGCTGTAGTGGTGCATTCTATGGCTACACCTTC
CDR3: CASCSGAFYGYTF

D: .
V: TRBV7-3
J: TRBJ2-7
size: few
DNA: TGTGCCAGCAGCCCCTTCGAGGGCTCCTACGAGCAGTACTTC
CDR3: CASSPFEGSYEQYF

D: TRBD1
V: TRBV5-6
J: TRBJ2-7
size: .
DNA: TGTGCCAGCAGCTTCGGGACAGGTGCCTACGAGCAGTACTTC
CDR3: CASSFGTGAYEQYF

D: TRBD1
V: TRBV6-6
J: TRBJ2-7
size: .
DNA: TGTGCCAGCAGTTACTCGGGGACAGCCTACGAGCAGTACTTC
CDR3: CASSYSGTAYEQYF

D: TRBD1
V: TRBV25-1
J: TRBJ1-1
size: .
DNA: TGTGCCAGCAGTGCCGAGACAGGGTGGATCACTGAAGCTTTCTTT
CDR3: CASSAETGWITEAFF

D: TRBD1
V: TRBV9
J: TRBJ2-3
size: .
DNA: TGTGCCAGCAGCCCAGAGGGGACAGGGGCAGGGGATACGCAGTATTTT
CDR3: CASSPEGTGAGDTQYF

D: .
V: TRBV6-5
J: TRBJ2-5
size: .
DNA: TGTGCCAGCAGTGAAGAACCTAGCTGGGAGACCCAGTACTTC
CDR3: CASSEEPSWETQYF

D: TRBD2
V: TRBV7-9
J: TRBJ2-1
size: few
DNA: TGTGCCAGCAGCGCCACTAGCGGGGGGGGCTATGAGCAGTTCTTC
CDR3: CASSATSGGGYEQFF

D: TRBD1
V: TRBV10-1
J: TRBJ1-2
size: .
DNA: TGCGCCAGCAGTGAGTCGCAGGGGGCGCGGAACTATGGCTACACCTTC
CDR3: CASSESQGARNYGYTF

D: .
V: TRBV7-6
J: TRBJ2-7
size: medium-sized
DNA: TGTGCCAGCAGCTTGGACAACCTATACGAGCAGTACTTC
CDR3: CASSLDNLYEQYF

D: .
V: TRBV15
J: TRBJ1-1
size: .
DNA: TGTGCCACCAGCCGAGCCCACATGAACACTGAAGCTTTCTTT
CDR3: CATSRAHMNTEAFF

D: .
V: TRBV6-6
J: TRBJ2-1
size: .
DNA: TGTGCCAGCAGTTACTCGGTGGGGCCGGGCAATGAGCAGTTCTTC
CDR3: CASSYSVGPGNEQFF

D: .
V: TRBV7-6
J: TRBJ2-7
size: medium-sized
DNA: TGTGCCAGCAGCTCCTTCCTCCGGGACACAGCCTCCTACGAGCAGTACTTC
CDR3: CASSSFLRDTASYEQYF

D: .
V: TRBV13
J: TRBJ1-6
size: medium-sized
DNA: TGTGCCAGCAGCTTAAAGGGACATAACAATTCACCCCTCCACTTT
CDR3: CASSLKGHNNSPLHF

D: .
V: TRBV27
J: TRBJ2-3
size: .
DNA: TGTGCCAGCAGTTTATGGCAGGGAACGACAGATACGCAGTATTTT
CDR3: CASSLWQGTTDTQYF

D: .
V: TRBV25-1
J: TRBJ2-7
size: .
DNA: TGTGCCAGCAGTGGCCGTGGCAGGCTCCTCTACGAGCAGTACTTC
CDR3: CASSGRGRLLYEQYF

D: TRBD2
V: TRBV6-1
J: TRBJ2-5
size: .
DNA: TGTGCCAGCAGTGTTGGGCTAGCGGGGGGATATGAGACCCAGTACTTC
CDR3: CASSVGLAGGYETQYF

D: TRBD2
V: TRBV7-8
J: TRBJ2-3
size: medium-sized
DNA: TGTGCCAGCAGCTTCGCTAGCGGGGGGGATACGCAGTATTTT
CDR3: CASSFASGGDTQYF

D: .
V: TRBV7-3
J: TRBJ2-3
size: .
DNA: TGTGCCAGCAGCTCGGTCGGGGGGCCTTCAGATACGCAGTATTTT
CDR3: CASSSVGGPSDTQYF

D: .
V: TRBV19
J: TRBJ1-1
size: .
DNA: TGTGCCAGTAGTATGAATAAAGGGGGTTACACTGAAGCTTTCTTT
CDR3: CASSMNKGGYTEAFF

D: .
V: TRBV6-5
J: TRBJ1-2
size: .
DNA: TGTGCCAGCAGCCGGTTGAGGCCGACCGCCTATGGCTACACCTTC
CDR3: CASSRLRPTAYGYTF

D: .
V: TRBV5-6
J: TRBJ2-5
size: few
DNA: TGTGCCAGCAGCTTGTTACCTCAGGAGACCCAGTACTTC
CDR3: CASSLLPQETQYF

D: .
V: TRBV2
J: TRBJ2-3
size: .
DNA: TGTGCCAGCAGTGATTGGGTTAGCATCATGAAAGATACGCAGTATTTT
CDR3: CASSDWVSIMKDTQYF

D: TRBD2
V: TRBV9
J: TRBJ2-1
size: once
DNA: TGTGCCAGCAGCGTCGTCGTGGGACTAGGCAGTGAGCAGTTCTTC
CDR3: CASSVVVGLGSEQFF

D: TRBD1
V: TRBV7-6
J: TRBJ1-3
size: .
DNA: TGTGCCAGCGCACAGGGGTACCGTGGAAACACCATATATTTT
CDR3: CASAQGYRGNTIYF

D: .
V: TRBV6-6
J: TRBJ1-3
size: .
DNA: TGTGCCAGCAGTTTAGGGGGTTCTGGAAACACCATATATTTT
CDR3: CASSLGGSGNTIYF

D: .
V: TRBV19
J: TRBJ2-1
size: .
DNA: TGTGCCAGTCTAATCGGAGGTGAGCAGTTCTTC
CDR3: CASLIGGEQFF

D: .
V: TRBV6-1
J: TRBJ1-2
size: few
DNA: TGTGCCAGCAGCATTACAGGGACCTATGGCTACACCTTC
CDR3: CASSITGTYGYTF

D: TRBD1
V: TRBV6-5
J: TRBJ2-7
size: few
DNA: TGTGCCAGCAGCCCCGGGACAGGGGCGGTCGAGCAGTACTTC
CDR3: CASSPGTGAVEQYF

D: TRBD1
V: TRBV6-1
J: TRBJ1-1
size: few
DNA: TGTGCCAGCAGGACAGGGGGCCCGAACACTGAAGCTTTCTTT
CDR3: CASRTGGPNTEAFF

D: .
V: TRBV7-9
J: TRBJ1-2
size: once
DNA: TGTGCCAGCAGCCCGGGACTACCTGGAGGCTACACCTTC
CDR3: CASSPGLPGGYTF

D: .
V: TRBV11-2
J: TRBJ2-1
size: .
DNA: TGTGCCAGCACCCCCATGGGGGGGCCTGACAATGAGCAGTTCTTC
CDR3: CASTPMGGPDNEQFF

D: .
V: TRBV4-1
J: TRBJ1-2
size: medium-sized
DNA: TGCGCCAGCAGCCAATTGACAGATGGCTACACCTTC
CDR3: CASSQLTDGYTF

D: .
V: TRBV7-9
J: TRBJ2-7
size: .
DNA: TGTGCCAGCAGCGGGGCCGACTACGAGCAGTACTTC
CDR3: CASSGADYEQYF

D: TRBD1
V: TRBV27
J: TRBJ2-1
size: .
DNA: TGTGCCAGCAGTTTATCCCGGACAGGGGCACACAATGAGCAGTTCTTC
CDR3: CASSLSRTGAHNEQFF

D: TRBD2
V: TRBV9
J: TRBJ2-2
size: few
DNA: TGTGCCAGCAGCGTAGGCGGGGGGCAGATCACCGGGGAGCTGTTTTTT
CDR3: CASSVGGGQITGELFF

D: .
V: TRBV5-3
J: TRBJ1-2
size: few
DNA: TGTGCCAGAAGCTTGGCCTCCGGGACAAGGGAGAATGGCTACACCTTC
CDR3: CARSLASGTRENGYTF

D: .
V: TRBV7-2
J: TRBJ2-3
size: .
DNA: TGTGCCAGCAGCTTAGGCGGCACAGATACGCAGTATTTT
CDR3: CASSLGGTDTQYF

D: TRBD2
V: TRBV7-9
J: TRBJ2-1
size: few
DNA: TGTGCCAGCAGCAACAGCGGGGGGGCTTTTGGGGAGCAGTTCTTC
CDR3: CASSNSGGAFGEQFF

D: TRBD1
V: TRBV6-1
J: TRBJ1-5
size: few
DNA: TGTGCCAGCAGTGATTGGGACAGGCCTGACCATCAGCCCCAGCATTTT
CDR3: CASSDWDRPDHQPQHF

D: .
V: TRBV4-1
J: TRBJ2-7
size: few
DNA: TGCGCCAGCAGCCAAGATGGGGGGACGGGCTCCTACGAGCAGTACTTC
CDR3: CASSQDGGTGSYEQYF

D: .
V: TRBV10-3
J: TRBJ2-7
size: few
DNA: TGTGCCATCAGTGAGTCAGGCAGGGATTACGAGCAGTACTTC
CDR3: CAISESGRDYEQYF

D: TRBD1
V: TRBV10-3
J: TRBJ1-4
size: .
DNA: TGTGCCATCAGTGAGACGGGGACAGGGGGTGAAAAACTGTTTTTT
CDR3: CAISETGTGGEKLFF

D: .
V: TRBV15
J: TRBJ1-2
size: .
DNA: TGTGCCACCAGCAGAGTCGTATTCGGGAGGGGCTACACCTTC
CDR3: CATSRVVFGRGYTF

D: .
V: TRBV5-1
J: TRBJ2-2
size: few
DNA: TGCGCCAGCAGCTTGGGACAAGGCCGCGCCGGGGAGCTGTTTTTT
CDR3: CASSLGQGRAGELFF

D: TRBD2
V: TRBV10-3
J: TRBJ2-1
size: few
DNA: TGTGCCATCAGTGAAGAGGGACAGCCGGGACTAGCGGGGGGCCGCTCCTACAATGAGCAGTTCTTC
CDR3: CAISEEGQPGLAGGRSYNEQFF